The 14 T cell receptor beta chains reported below all come from one sample, sequenced in a study of identical twins. TCRdb re-analysed the 5' RACE reads in MiXCR, keeping a single row per CDR3 protein. This table has 500,000 to 700,000 distinct CDR3 sequences, 7.1% appearing once. These data also formed part of another study, on yellow fever vaccine responses in identical twins.

Material: PBMCs. Receptors were obtained from a woman aged 18-29 years in good health.

This clonotype was recorded a few times. V gene TRBV5-1 combines with J gene TRBJ1-1; TRBD1 matches 9 bases. CDR3 length: 16 amino acids. The junction had 12 bases not matched to a gene; V was cut back by 4 bases and J by 5 bases. CDR1 and CDR2 from the germline V gene are SGHRS and YFSETQ. The CDR3 loop is CASSLVGQGTGTEAFF. The CDR3 DNA follows: TGCGCCAGCAGCCTGGTAGGACAGGGGACAGGAACTGAAGCTTTCTTT.

This clonotype was seen ten or more times. CDR3 nucleotides: TGCAGCGTTGAACGACACACTAGCAATCAGCCCCAGCATTTT. This translates into CSVERHTSNQPQHF. The chain has TRBV29-1 and TRBJ1-5, with D unresolved. The ends were cut back, 2 bases at V and 0 bases at J, with 8 bases in the middle. There are 14 residues in the CDR3. Per the germline V gene, CDR1 is SQVTM and CDR2 is ANQGSEA.

This clonotype was counted many times. This chain uses TRBV6-5 with TRBJ2-5; D call uncertain. V was trimmed by 0 bases and J by 1 base, leaving 12 bases between them. The CDR3 has 16 residues. Germline CDR1 MNHEY, CDR2 SVGAGI. CDR3 in DNA: TGTGCCAGCAGTTACTCGAGCGTTCCAGTCCAAGAGACCCAGTACTTC. As protein: CASSYSSVPVQETQYF.

This clonotype has only a few counts. The chain links TRBV6-2 or TRBV6-3 to TRBJ2-5, with 10 bases lining up with TRBD1. The CDR3 runs 14 residues. Germline V gene data show CDR1 as MNHEY and CDR2 as SVGEGT. The trim removed 6 bases at V and 6 bases at J, leaving 7 bases unmatched. The CDR3 DNA follows: TGTGCCAGCAGACCGGGACAGGGGATTCAGACCCAGTACTTC. Residues: CASRPGQGIQTQYF.

In regard to this clonotype: One end of the junction fails to match germline, which may point to a read error. V and J are TRBV27 and TRBJ2-7; 11 bases agree with TRBD2. Germline values: CDR1 MNHEY, CDR2 SMNVEV (reference sequence). This CDR3 contains 15 residues. The CDR3 here is CASCFPIAGGYEQYF. CDR3 nucleotide sequence: TGTGCCAGCTGTTTTCCTATAGCGGGAGGGTACGAGCAGTACTTC.

This clonotype was detected many times. This chain uses TRBV7-2 with TRBJ2-2, with D possibly TRBD2 on 5 matching bases. This CDR3 is built from 16 residues. Germline loops: CDR1 SGHTA, CDR2 FQGNSA. Between the trimmed V and J ends, which lost 2 bases and 6 bases, there was a span of 16 bases. The CDR3 here is CASSLQASRSAGELFF. CDR3 DNA: TGTGCCAGCAGCTTACAGGCTAGCAGGTCGGCCGGGGAGCTGTTTTTT.

V gene TRBV20-1 combines with J gene TRBJ1-1; D is unclear. V shed 5 bases and J shed 3 bases, with 7 bases lying between them. The germline gives CDR1 DFQATT, CDR2 SNEGSKA (reference sequence). This CDR3 region has 11 residues. Here the CDR3 reads CSARPYTEAFF. CDR3 nucleotides: TGCAGTGCTCGCCCTTACACTGAAGCTTTCTTT.

The rearrangement uses TRBV3-1 and TRBJ2-1; TRBD2 agrees at 10 bases. CDR1 is LGHDT and CDR2 is YNNKEL in the germline V gene (reference sequence). With V trimmed by 1 base and J by 3 bases, 3 bases remained unmatched. The CDR3 sequence is 16 residues long. The CDR3 is CASSQASSGGYNEQFF. The DNA for the CDR3 is TGTGCCAGCAGCCAAGCTTCTAGCGGGGGCTACAATGAGCAGTTCTTC.

The chain carries TRBV20-1 and TRBJ2-1; perhaps TRBD2 as D (6 bases). CDR1 is DFQATT, CDR2 SNEGSKA, per germline (reference sequence). The ends were cut back, 6 bases at V and 9 bases at J, with 21 bases in the middle. The CDR3 has 14 residues. The CDR3, as DNA: TGCAGTGCGACGCCGGTGGGAGGCATCGGTGAGCAGTTCTTC. It translates to CSATPVGGIGEQFF.

This clonotype came up a few times. The chain joins TRBV20-1 to TRBJ1-3; 9 nucleotides match TRBD1. Germline V gene sequence: CDR1 DFQATT, CDR2 SNEGSKA (reference sequence). V shed 0 bases, J shed 3 bases, and the junction held 3 bases outside the gene matches. This CDR3 has 15 residues. The CDR3 DNA reads TGCAGTGCTAGAGAGGACAGGGGCGGTGGAAACACCATATATTTT. It is translated as CSAREDRGGGNTIYF.

CDR3 amino acids: CASTKTGGAGNTEAFF. The CDR3 DNA follows: TGTGCCAGCACAAAGACCGGAGGGGCGGGCAACACTGAAGCTTTCTTT. The chain carries TRBV6-2 or TRBV6-3 and TRBJ1-1, with D possibly matching TRBD1 (5 bases). Germline assignment: CDR1 MNHEY and CDR2 SVGEGT. The CDR3 loop spans 16 amino acids. Trimming took 7 bases from V and 2 from J, leaving 20 bases between them.

The rearrangement joins TRBV6-5 to TRBJ2-7; the D gene is possibly TRBD1 (6 bases). V shed 3 bases and J shed 4 bases, with 16 bases lying between them. This CDR3 region has 15 residues. Germline V lookup: CDR1 MNHEY, CDR2 SVGAGI. This CDR3 is CASSYGPGVRYEQYV. The CDR3 DNA reads TGTGCCAGCAGTTATGGGCCAGGGGTTCGGTACGAGCAGTACGTC.

This clonotype was picked up a small number of times. The chain is built from TRBV12-3 or TRBV12-4 and TRBJ1-3, with unresolved D. V dropped 5 bases and J dropped 5 bases, with 10 bases sitting between them. This CDR3 has 13 residues. CDR3 DNA sequence: TGTGCCAGCAGTAGACTCCGGAGAAACACCATATATTTT. Translating gives CASSRLRRNTIYF.

The CDR3, as DNA: TGTGCCACCAGTGCTACAGGGATCAGGGCGATGGGGGGGGATTCTAATGAGCAGTTCTTC. The encoded protein is CATSATGIRAMGGDSNEQFF. This chain joins TRBV24-1 and TRBJ2-1, with a tentative D call TRBD2 (7 bases). The germline V and J ends were trimmed by 5 bases and 7 bases, with 32 bases remaining between them. The germline CDR1 and CDR2 sequences are KGHDR and SFDVKD. This CDR3 comprises 20 residues.